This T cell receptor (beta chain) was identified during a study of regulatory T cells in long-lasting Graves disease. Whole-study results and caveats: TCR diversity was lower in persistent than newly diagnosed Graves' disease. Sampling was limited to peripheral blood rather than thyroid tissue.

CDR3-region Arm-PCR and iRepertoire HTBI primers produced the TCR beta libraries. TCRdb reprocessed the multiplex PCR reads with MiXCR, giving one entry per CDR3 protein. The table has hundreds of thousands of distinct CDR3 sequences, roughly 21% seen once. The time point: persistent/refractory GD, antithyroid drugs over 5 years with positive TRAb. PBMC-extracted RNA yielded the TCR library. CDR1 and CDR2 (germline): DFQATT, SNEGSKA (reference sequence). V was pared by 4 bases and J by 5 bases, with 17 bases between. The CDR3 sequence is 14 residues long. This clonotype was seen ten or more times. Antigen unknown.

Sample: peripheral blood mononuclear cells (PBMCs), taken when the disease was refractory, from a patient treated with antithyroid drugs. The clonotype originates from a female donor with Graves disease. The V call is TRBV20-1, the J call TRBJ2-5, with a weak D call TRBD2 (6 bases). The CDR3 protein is CSATSGFWGETQYF. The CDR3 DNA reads TGCAGTGCTACAAGCGGGTTCTGGGGGGAGACCCAGTACTTC.